This T cell receptor beta chain was found in a study of CD8+ T cells in alopecia areata. Findings and limits, study-wide: Higher clonality was seen in lesional scalp than in normal scalp, especially in alopecia totalis/universalis.

In the case of this clone: As yet, its antigen is unknown.

This CDR3 is built from 15 residues. In germline, CDR1 is SGHNT, CDR2 YYREEE (reference sequence). V was shortened by 3 bases and J by 4 bases, with 14 bases between the two germline ends. Isolated RNA was reverse transcribed into cDNA used as the sequencing template. The protocol was immunoSEQ multiplex PCR, while the TCRdb copy is restricted to in-frame clones and leaves out a portion. This table has 30,000 to 45,000 clones, 45% to 55% appearing once. In a group of five patients, CD4+ cells were sorted into CD25+CD127- cells. Lesional scalp tissue (obtained by punch biopsy) and peripheral blood were collected from alopecia areata patients.

The chain uses TRBV5-4 and TRBJ2-1; the D gene is possibly TRBD2 (6 bases). The material sequenced was CD4+ Tregs sorted from blood. The receptor was derived from a human donor with alopecia areata. The CDR3 DNA follows: TGTGCCAGCAGCTGGATGAGCGGGCCATACAATGAGCAGTTCTTC. Its protein product is CASSWMSGPYNEQFF.